This T cell receptor (beta chain) derives from a study of blood T cell repertoires in COVID-19. Data came from immunoSEQ multiplex PCR; TCRdb stores just in-frame clones and leaves some out. The sample lists around 77,000 clones; more than 80% were seen once. CDR3 size: 15 residues. V lost 3 bases to trimming and J lost 4 bases, with 14 bases between them. CDR1 and CDR2 (germline): KGHSH, LQKENI. This sequence originates from a man older than 75 with acute or convalescent COVID-19. Sequencing was done on a sample of peripheral blood. This rearrangement joins TRBV18 to TRBJ2-3, with D hard to call. CDR3 bases: TGTGCCAGCTCACCGTCTAGTGGTTTCCCAGATACGCAGTATTTT. Its protein product is CASSPSSGFPDTQYF.